This TCR beta chain was documented in a study of T cells in tuberculosis. The sample's time point: new active TB diagnosis, blood taken before or within 7 days of starting treatment. The CDR3 sequence is 12 residues long. CDR1 is MDHEN, CDR2 SYDVKM, per germline. Trimming pared 11 bases from V and 1 base from J, leaving 12 bases between. The data were produced by immunoSEQ multiplex PCR, yet TCRdb's version contains in-frame clones alone and is incomplete. The sample has 30,000 or so clones; 92% are singletons. The chain couples TRBV28 to TRBJ2-7; D possibly corresponds to TRBD2 (6 bases). Source: PBMCs, taken at tuberculosis diagnosis. The sequence came from an adult with tuberculosis. Some clones in this sample may be carry-over from other donors' samples. The CDR3 spells CAAGGLSYEQYF. In nucleotides, the CDR3 is TGTGCCGCTGGGGGGTTGTCCTACGAGCAGTACTTC.